This is a list of T cell receptor beta chains from one sample in a study of shared clonotypes between healthy human individuals. Sequenced by immunoSEQ multiplex PCR; TCRdb stores in-frame clones only, minus some. The sample comprises about 1 million clones, approximately 72% of which are singletons, and about 1.5% rests with the top ten. The sample consisted of memory CD4+ T cells sorted from blood. The receptors derive from a man aged 18 to 30 in good health. The CDR3 runs from the conserved cysteine through the conserved F or W. D genes are given only for firm matches. Clone size is given for some rows only: seen once, a few or many times, or a class if the clone is expanded.

cdr3_aa	cdr3_nt	j_call	d_call	clone_size	v_call
CAWIPSSGNTIYF	TGTGCCTGGATTCCCAGCTCTGGAAACACCATATATTTT	TRBJ1-3	-	-	TRBV30
CASSEEGYTF	TGTGCCAGCAGTGAAGAAGGCTACACCTTC	TRBJ1-2	-	-	TRBV6-5
CSVSTGLGAQYF	TGCAGCGTAAGTACGGGCCTCGGGGCGCAGTACTTC	TRBJ2-7	-	-	TRBV29-1
CASSKVDRDQGTDTQYF	TGTGCCAGCAGCAAAGTTGACCGGGACCAAGGCACAGATACGCAGTATTTT	TRBJ2-3	-	-	TRBV21-1
CASSPGEGLRETQYF	TGTGCCAGCTCACCAGGGGAAGGACTGAGAGAGACCCAGTACTTC	TRBJ2-5	-	-	TRBV18
CASSIGTSGTGNTIYF	TGTGCCAGTAGTATAGGGACGTCGGGCACAGGAAACACCATATATTTT	TRBJ1-3	-	-	TRBV19
CAAGPGQGSYEQYF	TGTGCCGCGGGACCGGGACAGGGCTCCTACGAGCAGTACTTC	TRBJ2-7	TRBD1	-	TRBV6-6
CSVERGANTEAFF	TGCAGCGTTGAAAGGGGCGCGAACACTGAAGCTTTCTTT	TRBJ1-1	-	few	TRBV29-1
CASSSLPSRGSYNEQFF	TGTGCCAGCAGCTCTCTCCCCTCTAGGGGCTCCTACAATGAGCAGTTCTTC	TRBJ2-1	-	-	TRBV7-9
CASTHGGGSTDTQYF	TGTGCCAGCACCCACGGAGGCGGATCCACAGATACGCAGTATTTT	TRBJ2-3	-	-	TRBV9
CAWNTGGNSPLHF	TGTGCCTGGAACACAGGGGGTAATTCACCCCTCCACTTT	TRBJ1-6	TRBD1	-	TRBV30
CASRSPSGSTDTQYF	TGCGCCAGCAGAAGTCCTAGCGGGAGTACAGATACGCAGTATTTT	TRBJ2-3	TRBD2	once	TRBV5-1
CASSLGTGGGANVLTF	TGTGCCAGCAGCTTAGGGACAGGGGGTGGGGCCAACGTCCTGACTTTC	TRBJ2-6	TRBD1	-	TRBV7-2
CASSSQTNQPQHF	TGTGCCAGCAGCTCACAAACCAATCAGCCCCAGCATTTT	TRBJ1-5	-	-	TRBV7-3
CASSLLGTSGNEQYF	TGCGCCAGCAGCTTGTTAGGGACTAGCGGGAACGAGCAGTACTTC	TRBJ2-7	TRBD2	-	TRBV5-1
CASQPSGGGSTTARHWSYEQYF	TGTGCCTCTCAACCTTCAGGGGGCGGGAGTACGACGGCGAGACATTGGTCCTACGAGCAGTACTTC	TRBJ2-7	-	-	TRBV12-2
CAWSVAGNYGYTF	TGTGCCTGGAGTGTGGCGGGGAACTATGGCTACACCTTC	TRBJ1-2	-	few	TRBV30
CAWSAANTEAFF	TGTGCCTGGAGTGCAGCGAACACTGAAGCTTTCTTT	TRBJ1-1	-	-	TRBV30
CASSMGVRPTNTEAFF	TGTGCCAGTAGTATGGGGGTCCGACCGACGAACACTGAAGCTTTCTTT	TRBJ1-1	-	once	TRBV19
CASSVQSGGTGELFF	TGTGCCAGCAGCGTACAAAGCGGGGGCACCGGGGAGCTGTTTTTT	TRBJ2-2	TRBD2	-	TRBV9
CSARVELETFF	TGCAGTGCTAGGGTTGAACTTGAAACTTTCTTT	TRBJ1-1	-	-	TRBV20-1
CASRPGQSYNEQFF	TGTGCCAGCAGGCCCGGACAGTCCTACAATGAGCAGTTCTTC	TRBJ2-1	-	-	TRBV5-4
CASSSGVGGKDEQYF	TGCGCCAGCAGCTCAGGGGTCGGGGGAAAGGACGAGCAGTACTTC	TRBJ2-7	-	-	TRBV5-1
CATRGQGRNEKLFF	TGTGCCACCAGGGGACAGGGCCGTAATGAAAAACTGTTTTTT	TRBJ1-4	TRBD1	-	TRBV15